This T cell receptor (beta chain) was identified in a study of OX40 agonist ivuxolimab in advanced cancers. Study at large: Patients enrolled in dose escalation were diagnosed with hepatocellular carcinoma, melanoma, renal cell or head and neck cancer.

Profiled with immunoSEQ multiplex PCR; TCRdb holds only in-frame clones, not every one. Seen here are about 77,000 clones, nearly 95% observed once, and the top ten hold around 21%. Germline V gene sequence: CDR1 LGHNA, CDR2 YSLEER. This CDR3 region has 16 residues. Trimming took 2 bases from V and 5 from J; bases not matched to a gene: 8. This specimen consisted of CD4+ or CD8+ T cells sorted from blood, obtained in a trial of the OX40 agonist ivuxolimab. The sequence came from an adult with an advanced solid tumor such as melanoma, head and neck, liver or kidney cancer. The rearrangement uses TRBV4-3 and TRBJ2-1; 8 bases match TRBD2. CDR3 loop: CASSQRAGTRDNEQFF. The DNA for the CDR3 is TGCGCCAGCAGCCAACGCGCCGGGACTAGGGACAATGAGCAGTTCTTC.